Following are 9 T cell receptor beta chains from one sample sequenced in a study of blood T cell repertoires in COVID-19. Sequenced by immunoSEQ multiplex PCR; TCRdb stores in-frame clones only, minus some. The data show over 25,000 clones, about 89% seen once. Specimen: peripheral blood. Source of these receptors: a human donor with active COVID-19. The donor label of this sample is uncertain.

The chain recombines TRBV3-1 (or the pseudogene TRBV3-2) with TRBJ1-1, with TRBD1 identical over 9 bases. The CDR3 is made up of 17 amino acids. Trimming at V came to 0 bases and at J to 6 bases, leaving 11 bases not matched to a gene. CDR1 LGHDT and CDR2 YNNKEL come from the germline V gene (reference sequence). For the CDR3, the DNA is TGTGCCAGCAGCCAAGAAAGGCCGGGACAGGGTTTGGCTGAAGCTTTCTTT. It is translated as CASSQERPGQGLAEAFF.

V is TRBV9 and J is TRBJ2-7, with 12 nucleotides matching TRBD2. Germline V gene lookup returns CDR1 SGDLS and CDR2 YYNGEE. The V and J ends lost 4 bases and 3 bases, in that order; junction bases with no gene match: 5. This CDR3 has 15 residues. The CDR3 nucleotides read TGTGCCAGCAGCCCGCGGACTAGCGGGAACTACGAGCAGTACTTC. It is translated as CASSPRTSGNYEQYF.

The V gene is TRBV7-9, the J gene TRBJ1-2, with D maybe TRBD1 (5 bases). Germline V lookup: CDR1 SEHNR, CDR2 FQNEAQ (reference sequence). The CDR3 is 11 residues long. Trimming took off 3 bases at V and 9 bases at J, with 8 bases between the two ends. The CDR3 nucleotides read TGTGCCAGCAGCTTGGGGGGGAGCTACACCTTC. It is translated as CASSLGGSYTF. Using reference TRBV7-9 and TRBJ1-2 for the parts outside the CDR3, the full variable domain is DTGVSQNPRHKITKRGQNVTFRCDPISEHNRLYWYRQTLGQGPEFLTYFQNEAQLEKSRLLSDRFSAERPKGSFSTLEIQRTEQGDSAMYLCASSLGGSYTFGSGTRLTVV.

This clone was counted a few times. The chain joins TRBV27 to TRBJ2-7, with 9 bases identical to TRBD1. Germline loops: CDR1 MNHEY, CDR2 SMNVEV (reference sequence). The CDR3 totals 15 residues. V gave up 6 bases and J gave up 9 bases; unmatched junction bases: 15. The CDR3 here is CASSPDRGYNTAQYF. The CDR3 coding sequence is TGTGCCAGCAGCCCCGACAGGGGGTACAACACGGCGCAGTACTTC.

Only one count was recorded for this clone. The chain carries TRBV5-4 and TRBJ1-1; D is perhaps TRBD1 (6 bases). Between the trimmed V and J ends, which lost 3 bases and 0 bases, there was a span of 6 bases. This CDR3 has 13 amino acids. CDR1 is SGHNT and CDR2 is YYREEE in the germline V gene (reference sequence). The CDR3 reads CASSSGVNTEAFF. CDR3 coding DNA: TGTGCCAGCAGCTCAGGGGTGAACACTGAAGCTTTCTTT. Full variable domain (remainder filled in from reference TRBV5-4 and TRBJ1-1): ETGVTQSPTHLIKTRGQQVTLRCSSQSGHNTVSWYQQALGQGPQFIFQYYREEENGRGNFPPRFSGLQFPNYSSELNVNALELDDSALYLCASSSGVNTEAFFGQGTRLTVV.

This clone was observed once. J is TRBJ2-1 and V is TRBV7-2; D unclear. The CDR3 extends over 17 amino acids. Trimming pared 1 base from V and 9 bases from J, leaving 22 bases between. Germline CDR1 is SGHTA and CDR2 is FQGNSA. This CDR3 is CASSLGFTPPVAGEQFF. The CDR3 coding sequence is TGTGCCAGCAGCTTAGGCTTCACTCCCCCAGTAGCTGGTGAGCAGTTCTTC.

V is TRBV5-8 and J is TRBJ2-7; 8 nucleotides match TRBD2. Trimming cost V 5 bases and J 5 bases; bases outside gene matches: 6. The germline V gene has CDR1 SGHTS and CDR2 YDEGEE. The CDR3 runs 13 residues. The CDR3: CASRAPGGNEQYF. CDR3 bases: TGTGCCAGCAGGGCTCCGGGAGGGAACGAGCAGTACTTC.

This clone is a singleton in its sample. The chain joins TRBV7-3 to TRBJ2-3; D is perhaps TRBD2 (6 bases). CDR3 length equals 15 residues. Per the germline V gene, CDR1 is SGHTA and CDR2 is FQGTGA. The V end was cut by 5 bases, the J end by 0 bases, with 12 bases between. CDR3 sequence: CASSPAGTSTDTQYF. The CDR3, as DNA: TGTGCCAGCAGCCCCGCGGGGACTAGCACAGATACGCAGTATTTT.

This chain joins TRBV7-3 and TRBJ1-4; D might be TRBD1 (5 bases). The V gene's germline CDR1 is SGHTA and CDR2 FQGTGA. Trimming cost V 2 bases and J 8 bases, with 18 bases left between them. The CDR3 spans 16 residues. The CDR3 region has the DNA TGTGCCAGCAGCTTATCATGGGGGGGAAGACAGGAAAAACTGTTTTTT. Encoded protein: CASSLSWGGRQEKLFF. The entire variable domain, with the rest obtained from reference TRBV7-3 and TRBJ1-4, is as follows: GAGVSQTPSNKVTEKGKYVELRCDPISGHTALYWYRQSLGQGPEFLIYFQGTGAADDSGLPNDRFFAVRPEGSVSTLKIQRTERGDSAVYLCASSLSWGGRQEKLFFGSGTQLSVL.